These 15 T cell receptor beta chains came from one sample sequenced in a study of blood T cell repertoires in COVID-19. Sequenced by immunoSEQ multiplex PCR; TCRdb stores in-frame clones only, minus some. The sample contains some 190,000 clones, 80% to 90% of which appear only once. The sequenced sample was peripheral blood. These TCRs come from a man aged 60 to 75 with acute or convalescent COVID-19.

Written as DNA, the CDR3 is TGTGCCAGTAGTATAGAGGGGGGGACCTACAATGAGCAGTTCTTC. Translated, it gives CASSIEGGTYNEQFF. This chain uses TRBV19 with TRBJ2-1; 7 bases match TRBD2. Losses at the gene ends were 0 bases for V and 2 bases for J; bases not matched to a gene: 1. Germline V gives CDR1 LNHDA, CDR2 SQIVND (reference sequence). This CDR3 region has 15 residues.

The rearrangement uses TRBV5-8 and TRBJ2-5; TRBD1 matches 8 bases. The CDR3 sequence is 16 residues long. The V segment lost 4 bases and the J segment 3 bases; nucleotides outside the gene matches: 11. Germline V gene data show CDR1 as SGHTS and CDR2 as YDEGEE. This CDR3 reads CASSPAQGATKETQYF. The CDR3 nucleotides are TGTGCCAGCAGCCCAGCTCAGGGGGCGACCAAAGAGACCCAGTACTTC.

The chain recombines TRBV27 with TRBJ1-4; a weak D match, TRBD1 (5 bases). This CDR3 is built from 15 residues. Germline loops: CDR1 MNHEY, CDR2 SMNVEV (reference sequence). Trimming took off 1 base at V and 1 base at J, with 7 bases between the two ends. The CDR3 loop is CASSLLGRTNEKLFF. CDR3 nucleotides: TGTGCCAGCAGTTTATTGGGGCGAACTAATGAAAAACTGTTTTTT.

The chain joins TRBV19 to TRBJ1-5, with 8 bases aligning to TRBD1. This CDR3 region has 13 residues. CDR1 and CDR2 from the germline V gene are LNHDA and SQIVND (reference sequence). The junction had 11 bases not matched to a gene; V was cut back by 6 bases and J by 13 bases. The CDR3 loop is CASSPGTGFPQHF. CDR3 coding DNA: TGTGCCAGTAGCCCGGGGACAGGTTTCCCACAGCATTTT.

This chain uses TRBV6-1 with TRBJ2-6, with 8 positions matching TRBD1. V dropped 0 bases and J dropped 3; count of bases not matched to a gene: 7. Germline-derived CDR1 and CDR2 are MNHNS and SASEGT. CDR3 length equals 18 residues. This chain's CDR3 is CASSEALGTGHGANVLTF. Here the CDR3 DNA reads TGTGCCAGCAGTGAAGCGCTAGGGACAGGTCATGGGGCCAACGTCCTGACTTTC.

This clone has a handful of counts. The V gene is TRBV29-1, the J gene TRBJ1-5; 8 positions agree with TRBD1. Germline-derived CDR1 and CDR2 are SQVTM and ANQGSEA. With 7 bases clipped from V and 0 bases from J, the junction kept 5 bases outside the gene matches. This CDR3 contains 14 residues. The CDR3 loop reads CSAATGVSNQPQHF. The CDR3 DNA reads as TGCAGCGCCGCGACAGGGGTTAGCAATCAGCCCCAGCATTTT.

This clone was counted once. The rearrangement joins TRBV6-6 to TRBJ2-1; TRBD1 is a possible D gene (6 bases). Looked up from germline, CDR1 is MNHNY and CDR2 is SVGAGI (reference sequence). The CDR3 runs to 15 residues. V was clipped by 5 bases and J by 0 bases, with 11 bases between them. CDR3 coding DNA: TGTGCCAGCAGTCAGGGGCGCAGCTCCTACAATGAGCAGTTCTTC. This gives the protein CASSQGRSSYNEQFF.

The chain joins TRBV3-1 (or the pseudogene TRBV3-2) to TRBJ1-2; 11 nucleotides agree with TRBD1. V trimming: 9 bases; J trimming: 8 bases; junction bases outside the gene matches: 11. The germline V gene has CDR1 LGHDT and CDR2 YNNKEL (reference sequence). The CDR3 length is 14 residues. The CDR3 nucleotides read TGTGCCAGTGTAAGATCCGGGACAGGGGGAGGCTACACCTTC. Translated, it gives CASVRSGTGGGYTF.

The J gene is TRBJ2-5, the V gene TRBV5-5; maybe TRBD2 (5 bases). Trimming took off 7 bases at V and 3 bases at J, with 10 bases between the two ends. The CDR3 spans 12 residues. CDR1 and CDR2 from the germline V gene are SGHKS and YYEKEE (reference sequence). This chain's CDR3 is CASAPEEETQYF. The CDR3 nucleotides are TGTGCCAGCGCCCCGGAGGAAGAGACCCAGTACTTC.

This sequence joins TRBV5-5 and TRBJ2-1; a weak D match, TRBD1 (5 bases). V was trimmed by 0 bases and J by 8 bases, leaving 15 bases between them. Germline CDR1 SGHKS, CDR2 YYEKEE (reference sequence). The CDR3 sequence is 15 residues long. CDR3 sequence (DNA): TGTGCCAGCAGCTTGGGAGGACAAGGATATTATGAGCAGTTCTTC. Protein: CASSLGGQGYYEQFF.

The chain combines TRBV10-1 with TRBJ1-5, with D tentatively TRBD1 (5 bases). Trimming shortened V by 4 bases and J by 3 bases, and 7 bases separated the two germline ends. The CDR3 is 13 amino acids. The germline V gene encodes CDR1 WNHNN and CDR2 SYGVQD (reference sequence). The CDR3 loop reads CASSGQYNQPQHF. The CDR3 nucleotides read TGCGCCAGCAGTGGACAGTACAATCAGCCCCAGCATTTT.

The CDR3 sequence is CASSLLGRAYNEQFF. The CDR3 DNA sequence: TGTGCCAGCAGCTTGCTAGGGAGGGCCTACAATGAGCAGTTCTTC. The V and J genes are TRBV5-5 and TRBJ2-1, with 7 bases matching TRBD2. The germline CDR1 and CDR2 sequences are SGHKS and YYEKEE (reference sequence). This CDR3 comprises 15 residues. V lost 1 base to trimming and J lost 2 bases; unmatched junction nucleotides: 3. The full variable domain, completed using reference TRBV5-5 and TRBJ2-1, is DAGVTQSPTHLIKTRGQQVTLRCSPISGHKSVSWYQQVLGQGPQFIFQYYEKEERGRGNFPDRFSARQFPNYSSELNVNALLLGDSALYLCASSLLGRAYNEQFFGPGTRLTVL.

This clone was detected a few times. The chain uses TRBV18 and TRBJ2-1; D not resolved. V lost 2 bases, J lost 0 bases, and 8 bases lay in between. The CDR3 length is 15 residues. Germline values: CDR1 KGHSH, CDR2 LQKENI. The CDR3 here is CASSPSESSYNEQFF. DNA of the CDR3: TGTGCCAGCTCACCAAGCGAGAGCTCCTACAATGAGCAGTTCTTC.

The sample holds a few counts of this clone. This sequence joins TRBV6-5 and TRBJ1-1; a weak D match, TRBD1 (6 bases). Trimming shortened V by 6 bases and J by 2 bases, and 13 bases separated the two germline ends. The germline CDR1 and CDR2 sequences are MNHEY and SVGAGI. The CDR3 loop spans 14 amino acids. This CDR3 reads CASRLRGGNTEAFF. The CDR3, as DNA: TGTGCCAGCAGGCTCAGGGGTGGCAACACTGAAGCTTTCTTT.

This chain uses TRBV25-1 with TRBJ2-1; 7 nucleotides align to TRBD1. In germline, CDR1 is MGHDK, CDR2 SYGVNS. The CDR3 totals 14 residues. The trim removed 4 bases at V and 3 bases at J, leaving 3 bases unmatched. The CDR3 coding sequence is TGTGCCAGCAGTGTACAGGGGATCTACAATGAGCAGTTCTTC. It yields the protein CASSVQGIYNEQFF.